These T cell receptor beta chains were read from a single sample in a study of shared clonotypes between healthy human individuals. Assay used: immunoSEQ multiplex PCR; TCRdb lists only in-frame clones, some missing. The sample carries about 2 million clones, about 95% recorded once. The sequencing sample was made of naive CD8+ T cells sorted from blood. The receptors here all came from a man aged 18 to 30 in good health. Both conserved end residues are part of each CDR3. A D gene is named only where the DNA matches it firmly. Some rows mark clone size as missing; the rest say once, few, many or name a class of expanded clone.

d_gene: NA; j_gene: TRBJ2-1; v_gene: TRBV29-1; abundance: NA; CDR3aa: CSVEPLANDEQFF; CDR3nt: TGCAGCGTTGAACCCCTAGCGAACGATGAGCAGTTCTTC
d_gene: TRBD1; j_gene: TRBJ1-2; v_gene: TRBV4-1; abundance: NA; CDR3aa: CASSQGAGGYGYTF; CDR3nt: TGCGCCAGCAGCCAAGGGGCAGGGGGCTATGGCTACACCTTC
d_gene: NA; j_gene: TRBJ2-2; v_gene: TRBV15; abundance: NA; CDR3aa: CATSETYTGELFF; CDR3nt: TGTGCCACCAGCGAAACATACACCGGGGAGCTGTTTTTT
d_gene: TRBD1; j_gene: TRBJ2-7; v_gene: TRBV7-6; abundance: once; CDR3aa: CASSLALGQSYEQYF; CDR3nt: TGTGCCAGCAGCTTAGCCCTGGGACAGAGCTACGAGCAGTACTTC
d_gene: NA; j_gene: TRBJ2-1; v_gene: TRBV27; abundance: NA; CDR3aa: CASSLGPAREQFF; CDR3nt: TGTGCCAGCAGTCTCGGCCCTGCAAGGGAGCAGTTCTTC
d_gene: NA; j_gene: TRBJ1-4; v_gene: TRBV6-1; abundance: NA; CDR3aa: CASSYSSTNEKLFF; CDR3nt: TGTGCCAGCAGTTATAGCTCTACTAATGAAAAACTGTTTTTT
d_gene: NA; j_gene: TRBJ2-1; v_gene: TRBV29-1; abundance: NA; CDR3aa: CSVEDRTRNGYEQFF; CDR3nt: TGCAGCGTTGAAGATCGCACTAGAAACGGGTATGAGCAGTTCTTC
d_gene: TRBD2; j_gene: TRBJ2-7; v_gene: TRBV2; abundance: once; CDR3aa: CAKGRDDYEQYF; CDR3nt: TGTGCCAAGGGGAGGGACGACTACGAGCAGTACTTC
d_gene: NA; j_gene: TRBJ2-1; v_gene: TRBV11-3; abundance: NA; CDR3aa: CASRGRGLNNEQFF; CDR3nt: TGTGCCAGCAGGGGGAGAGGGCTCAACAATGAGCAGTTCTTC
d_gene: TRBD2; j_gene: TRBJ2-7; v_gene: TRBV4-1; abundance: NA; CDR3aa: CASSQTSGGEQYF; CDR3nt: TGCGCCAGCAGCCAGACTAGCGGGGGCGAGCAGTACTTC
d_gene: NA; j_gene: TRBJ2-1; v_gene: TRBV7-9; abundance: NA; CDR3aa: CASSLNLPETEQFF; CDR3nt: TGTGCCAGCAGCTTAAATCTCCCCGAAACGGAGCAGTTCTTC
d_gene: NA; j_gene: TRBJ2-2; v_gene: TRBV15; abundance: NA; CDR3aa: CATSRDWGSANTGELFF; CDR3nt: TGTGCCACCAGCAGAGATTGGGGGAGCGCGAACACCGGGGAGCTGTTTTTT
d_gene: NA; j_gene: TRBJ2-6; v_gene: TRBV9; abundance: NA; CDR3aa: CASSVESGYTGANVLTF; CDR3nt: TGTGCCAGCAGCGTAGAGTCGGGTTATACTGGGGCCAACGTCCTGACTTTC
d_gene: TRBD2; j_gene: TRBJ2-5; v_gene: TRBV11-2; abundance: NA; CDR3aa: CASRRGGLDIQETQYF; CDR3nt: TGTGCCAGCAGAAGAGGAGGACTAGATATTCAAGAGACCCAGTACTTC
d_gene: NA; j_gene: TRBJ1-1; v_gene: TRBV18; abundance: NA; CDR3aa: CASSPDDRWGTEAFF; CDR3nt: TGTGCCAGCTCACCGGATGATAGGTGGGGAACTGAAGCTTTCTTT
d_gene: NA; j_gene: TRBJ2-7; v_gene: TRBV11-2; abundance: NA; CDR3aa: CASSLDPASYEQYF; CDR3nt: TGTGCCAGCAGCTTAGACCCAGCCTCCTACGAGCAGTACTTC
d_gene: TRBD1; j_gene: TRBJ2-7; v_gene: TRBV2; abundance: NA; CDR3aa: CASSPRQGANEQYF; CDR3nt: TGTGCCAGCAGTCCACGACAGGGGGCAAACGAGCAGTACTTC
d_gene: NA; j_gene: TRBJ1-1; v_gene: TRBV27; abundance: few; CDR3aa: CASSFGANTEAFF; CDR3nt: TGTGCCAGCAGTTTTGGGGCGAACACTGAAGCTTTCTTT
d_gene: NA; j_gene: TRBJ1-1; v_gene: TRBV11-2; abundance: NA; CDR3aa: CASSLGRGGNTEAFF; CDR3nt: TGTGCCAGCAGCTTAGGCAGGGGCGGGAACACTGAAGCTTTCTTT
d_gene: NA; j_gene: TRBJ1-2; v_gene: TRBV7-9; abundance: NA; CDR3aa: CASSLVQPSPYGYTF; CDR3nt: TGTGCCAGCAGCTTAGTACAGCCAAGTCCCTATGGCTACACCTTC
d_gene: TRBD1; j_gene: TRBJ2-3; v_gene: TRBV11-3; abundance: NA; CDR3aa: CASSWGTGGRDTQYF; CDR3nt: TGTGCCAGCAGCTGGGGGACAGGGGGCCGAGATACGCAGTATTTT
d_gene: NA; j_gene: TRBJ2-7; v_gene: TRBV7-9; abundance: NA; CDR3aa: CASSPREAGSYYEQYF; CDR3nt: TGTGCCAGCAGCCCTAGGGAGGCAGGTTCGTACTACGAGCAGTACTTC
d_gene: TRBD1; j_gene: TRBJ2-7; v_gene: TRBV27; abundance: NA; CDR3aa: CASSPLDRDEQYF; CDR3nt: TGTGCCAGCAGTCCATTGGACAGGGACGAGCAGTACTTC
d_gene: NA; j_gene: TRBJ1-4; v_gene: TRBV2; abundance: NA; CDR3aa: CASQLEKLFF; CDR3nt: TGTGCCAGCCAGTTGGAAAAACTGTTTTTT
d_gene: NA; j_gene: TRBJ2-2; v_gene: TRBV9; abundance: NA; CDR3aa: CASSVDSTGELFF; CDR3nt: TGTGCCAGCAGCGTAGATAGCACCGGGGAGCTGTTTTTT
d_gene: NA; j_gene: TRBJ1-1; v_gene: TRBV4-3; abundance: few; CDR3aa: CASSQDSGRATEAFF; CDR3nt: TGCGCCAGCAGCCAAGACTCAGGGAGGGCCACTGAAGCTTTCTTT
d_gene: TRBD2; j_gene: TRBJ2-1; v_gene: TRBV4-1; abundance: NA; CDR3aa: CASSQGAGGLEEQFF; CDR3nt: TGCGCCAGCAGCCAAGGAGCGGGAGGTCTAGAGGAGCAGTTCTTC
d_gene: NA; j_gene: TRBJ2-2; v_gene: TRBV19; abundance: NA; CDR3aa: CASSIEVWGRPNTGELFF; CDR3nt: TGTGCCAGTAGTATAGAGGTCTGGGGACGGCCGAACACCGGGGAGCTGTTTTTT
d_gene: TRBD1; j_gene: TRBJ1-2; v_gene: TRBV5-8; abundance: few; CDR3aa: CASSPGTVRYYGYTF; CDR3nt: TGTGCCAGCAGCCCGGGGACAGTGAGATACTATGGCTACACCTTC
d_gene: TRBD1; j_gene: TRBJ2-1; v_gene: TRBV4-3; abundance: once; CDR3aa: CATSAGTGMFF; CDR3nt: TGCGCCACCTCAGCCGGGACAGGGATGTTCTTC
d_gene: TRBD2; j_gene: TRBJ2-3; v_gene: TRBV10-2; abundance: NA; CDR3aa: CASSEFGLAGVVDTQYF; CDR3nt: TGCGCCAGCAGTGAGTTCGGACTAGCGGGAGTTGTAGATACGCAGTATTTT
d_gene: TRBD1; j_gene: TRBJ1-3; v_gene: TRBV10-1; abundance: NA; CDR3aa: CASSERTGGTGNTIYF; CDR3nt: TGCGCCAGCAGTGAACGAACAGGGGGAACTGGAAACACCATATATTTT
d_gene: NA; j_gene: TRBJ2-7; v_gene: TRBV28; abundance: NA; CDR3aa: CASSLRGSYEQYF; CDR3nt: TGTGCCAGCAGTTTGAGGGGTTCCTACGAGCAGTACTTC
d_gene: NA; j_gene: TRBJ2-2; v_gene: TRBV6-6; abundance: NA; CDR3aa: CALGLADTGELFF; CDR3nt: TGTGCCCTCGGTTTAGCGGACACCGGGGAGCTGTTTTTT
d_gene: NA; j_gene: TRBJ1-4; v_gene: TRBV4-1; abundance: NA; CDR3aa: CASSQEWGVVNEKLFF; CDR3nt: TGCGCCAGCAGCCAAGAGTGGGGCGTGGTTAATGAAAAACTGTTTTTT
d_gene: NA; j_gene: TRBJ1-2; v_gene: TRBV7-8; abundance: once; CDR3aa: CASSLRQGGNYGYTF; CDR3nt: TGTGCCAGCAGCTTACGGCAGGGTGGTAACTATGGCTACACCTTC
d_gene: NA; j_gene: TRBJ2-5; v_gene: TRBV27; abundance: NA; CDR3aa: CASKVWDGGETQYF; CDR3nt: TGTGCCAGCAAGGTTTGGGACGGCGGAGAGACCCAGTACTTC
d_gene: NA; j_gene: TRBJ2-2; v_gene: TRBV4-3; abundance: once; CDR3aa: CASSQEIIGTLNTGELFF; CDR3nt: TGCGCCAGCAGCCAAGAGATAATAGGGACCCTTAACACCGGGGAGCTGTTTTTT
d_gene: TRBD1; j_gene: TRBJ1-6; v_gene: TRBV28; abundance: NA; CDR3aa: CASSFLGQGLNSPLHF; CDR3nt: TGTGCCAGCAGTTTCCTCGGACAGGGGCTCAATTCACCCCTCCACTTT
d_gene: TRBD1; j_gene: TRBJ1-5; v_gene: TRBV4-1; abundance: NA; CDR3aa: CASSPRQGASNQPQHF; CDR3nt: TGCGCCAGCAGCCCCAGACAGGGGGCGAGCAATCAGCCCCAGCATTTT
d_gene: TRBD2; j_gene: TRBJ2-3; v_gene: TRBV4-1; abundance: NA; CDR3aa: CASSLGPGGTDTQYF; CDR3nt: TGCGCCAGCAGCCTCGGCCCGGGAGGGACAGATACGCAGTATTTT
d_gene: NA; j_gene: TRBJ1-1; v_gene: TRBV10-1; abundance: NA; CDR3aa: CASSESPLQGNTEAFF; CDR3nt: TGCGCCAGCAGTGAGAGCCCCCTACAGGGGAACACTGAAGCTTTCTTT
d_gene: NA; j_gene: TRBJ2-3; v_gene: TRBV27; abundance: NA; CDR3aa: CASSLLTTDTQYF; CDR3nt: TGTGCCAGCAGTTTATTGACCACAGATACGCAGTATTTT
d_gene: NA; j_gene: TRBJ2-1; v_gene: TRBV2; abundance: NA; CDR3aa: CASMRSPLYNEQFF; CDR3nt: TGTGCCAGCATGCGGTCGCCCCTCTACAATGAGCAGTTCTTC
d_gene: NA; j_gene: TRBJ2-7; v_gene: TRBV7-8; abundance: NA; CDR3aa: CASSLRRSYEQYF; CDR3nt: TGTGCCAGCAGCCTTCGAAGGAGCTACGAGCAGTACTTC
d_gene: TRBD1; j_gene: TRBJ1-2; v_gene: TRBV5-1; abundance: NA; CDR3aa: CASSLEAGTGLRYGYTF; CDR3nt: TGCGCCAGCAGCTTGGAGGCCGGGACAGGGCTTAGGTATGGCTACACCTTC
d_gene: NA; j_gene: TRBJ1-2; v_gene: TRBV19; abundance: NA; CDR3aa: CASIGQYGYTF; CDR3nt: TGTGCCAGTATCGGACAGTATGGCTACACCTTC
d_gene: TRBD1; j_gene: TRBJ2-3; v_gene: TRBV28; abundance: NA; CDR3aa: CASSTQTGGRDTQYF; CDR3nt: TGTGCCAGCAGTACGCAGACAGGGGGGAGAGATACGCAGTATTTT
d_gene: TRBD2; j_gene: TRBJ2-2; v_gene: TRBV6-5; abundance: NA; CDR3aa: CASSYSAGPNTGELFF; CDR3nt: TGTGCCAGCAGTTACTCAGCGGGGCCGAACACCGGGGAGCTGTTTTTT
d_gene: TRBD2; j_gene: TRBJ2-5; v_gene: TRBV7-9; abundance: NA; CDR3aa: CASSLGASGGETQYF; CDR3nt: TGTGCCAGCAGCTTAGGGGCTAGCGGGGGTGAGACCCAGTACTTC
d_gene: NA; j_gene: TRBJ2-1; v_gene: TRBV13; abundance: NA; CDR3aa: CASSLGSYNEQFF; CDR3nt: TGTGCCAGCAGCTTGGGGTCCTACAATGAGCAGTTCTTC
d_gene: NA; j_gene: TRBJ1-1; v_gene: TRBV28; abundance: NA; CDR3aa: CASSLDWRSWSEPNTEAFF; CDR3nt: TGTGCCAGCAGTTTAGATTGGCGCTCCTGGTCGGAACCGAACACTGAAGCTTTCTTT
d_gene: NA; j_gene: TRBJ2-7; v_gene: TRBV23-1; abundance: NA; CDR3aa: CASSSDRSYEQYF; CDR3nt: TGCGCCAGCAGTTCGGACCGCTCCTACGAGCAGTACTTC
d_gene: NA; j_gene: TRBJ1-1; v_gene: TRBV5-1; abundance: NA; CDR3aa: CASSLSGGTEAFF; CDR3nt: TGCGCCAGCAGCTTATCGGGGGGCACTGAAGCTTTCTTT
d_gene: NA; j_gene: TRBJ2-7; v_gene: TRBV25-1; abundance: NA; CDR3aa: CASSLGSYEQYF; CDR3nt: TGTGCCAGCAGCCTAGGCTCCTACGAGCAGTACTTC
d_gene: NA; j_gene: TRBJ2-1; v_gene: TRBV29-1; abundance: NA; CDR3aa: CSVEKTVYNEQFF; CDR3nt: TGCAGCGTTGAAAAGACAGTGTACAATGAGCAGTTCTTC
d_gene: TRBD1; j_gene: TRBJ1-1; v_gene: TRBV11-2; abundance: NA; CDR3aa: CASSLAGGNTEAFF; CDR3nt: TGTGCCAGCAGCTTAGCAGGGGGGAACACTGAAGCTTTCTTT
d_gene: TRBD1; j_gene: TRBJ1-1; v_gene: TRBV30; abundance: few; CDR3aa: CARDRGNTEAFF; CDR3nt: TGTGCCCGTGACAGGGGAAACACTGAAGCTTTCTTT